This TCR beta chain appears in the sequencing data of a study of patients and donors after allogeneic stem cell transplantation. V lost 4 bases, J lost 1 base, and 6 bases stayed unmatched. The CDR3 has 16 amino acids. Per germline, CDR1 SGHRS and CDR2 YFSETQ. TCRdb analysed the RT-PCR reads with MiXCR anew, one entry per CDR3 protein. This sample has about a million distinct CDR3 sequences, with about a sixth found just once. The rearrangement links TRBV5-1 to TRBJ2-2, with TRBD2 matching over 8 bases. Specimen: blood, either unsorted or a sorted T cell fraction (not recorded which). This TCR was sampled from a human donor who was either an allogeneic HSCT recipient or a stem cell or donor lymphocyte infusion donor (not recorded which). It is not recorded whose cells these are; they may come from a transplant donor. The CDR3 DNA sequence: TGCGCCAGCAGCAAAGCGGGACTAGGGAACACCGGGGAGCTGTTTTTT. It yields the protein CASSKAGLGNTGELFF.